The 20 T cell receptor beta chains reported below all come from one sample, sequenced in a study of neurological immune-mediated disorders. TCRdb ran MiXCR on the 5' RACE reads and lists one entry per CDR3 protein. The repertoire consists of roughly 100,000 distinct CDR3 sequences, with 3.5% to 4% occurring once and the leading ten covering around 5.5%. What was sequenced was PBMCs. These receptors were taken from a young woman with multiple sclerosis.

In this sample, this clonotype turned up many times. This chain uses TRBV12-3 or TRBV12-4 with TRBJ1-5; D is unresolved. The CDR3 extends over 15 amino acids. Trimming removed 3 bases at V and 9 bases at J, with 18 bases between. CDR3 DNA: TGTGCCAGCAGTTTCTACGGGCCAGGAGTGCGGCCCCAGCATTTT. Protein: CASSFYGPGVRPQHF.

In this sample, this clonotype turned up many times. V gene TRBV9 combines with J gene TRBJ2-3; D is perhaps TRBD1 (5 bases). The V end was cut by 7 bases, the J end by 2 bases, with 14 bases between. Germline CDR1 and CDR2: SGDLS and YYNGEE. The length of the CDR3 is 14 residues. CDR3 sequence (DNA): TGTGCCAGCTCTCTGACAGTCTCCACAGATACGCAGTATTTT. This translates into CASSLTVSTDTQYF.

This clonotype was seen repeatedly, ten times or more. Germline and junction disagree at one end, which may indicate a read error. This rearrangement joins TRBV4-1 to TRBJ2-7; D is ambiguous. From germline, CDR1 is MGHRA and CDR2 YSYEKL. This CDR3 region has 13 residues. CDR3 amino acids: CASSQDIGRPEFF. The DNA of the CDR3 is TGCGCCAGCAGCCAAGACATTGGCCGTCCCGAGTTCTTC.

This clonotype was seen repeatedly, ten times or more. The chain couples TRBV4-1 to TRBJ2-3; TRBD1 matches 8 bases. In germline, CDR1 is MGHRA, CDR2 YSYEKL. V trimming: 4 bases; J trimming: 3 bases; junction bases outside the gene matches: 6. The CDR3 loop spans 15 amino acids. The CDR3 spells CASSPGQGGTDTQYF. The DNA of the CDR3 is TGCGCCAGCAGCCCCGGACAGGGAGGAACAGATACGCAGTATTTT.

The table lists this clonotype with many counts. The rearrangement uses TRBV21-1 and TRBJ2-3; TRBD2 is taken as the D call from the table, unchecked against the DNA. TRBV21-1 is marked as a pseudogene. This CDR3 comprises 16 residues. The CDR3 protein is CATGLAGGPGTDTQYF. The CDR3 region has the DNA TGTGCCACTGGACTAGCGGGAGGGCCGGGCACAGATACGCAGTATTTT.

The sample holds many counts of this clonotype. The V and J genes are TRBV3-1 and TRBJ2-1; no firm D call. Germline V gene data show CDR1 as LGHDT and CDR2 as YNNKEL (reference sequence). V shed 1 base and J shed 3 bases, with 10 bases lying between them. There are 15 residues in the CDR3. In nucleotides, the CDR3 is TGTGCCAGCAGCCAAGTAAAGGGTTTCTACAATGAGCAGTTCTTC. Its translation is CASSQVKGFYNEQFF.

This chain joins TRBV18 and TRBJ2-7; 7 positions agree with TRBD1. This CDR3 has 13 residues. Germline V gene data show CDR1 as KGHSH and CDR2 as LQKENI. Unmatched junction bases numbered 4, after V lost 2 bases and J lost 6 bases. CDR3 sequence reads: CASSPRDRGEQYF. The DNA of the CDR3 is TGTGCCAGCTCACCAAGGGACAGAGGCGAGCAGTACTTC.

This clonotype was detected many times. The chain uses TRBV6-5 and TRBJ1-4; D is ambiguous. CDR3 length equals 13 residues. V was cut by 6 bases and J by 7 bases, with 12 bases left in between. CDR1 is MNHEY and CDR2 is SVGAGI in the germline V gene. The CDR3 sequence is CASRNRAGEKLFF. CDR3 nucleotide sequence: TGTGCCAGCAGGAACAGAGCAGGTGAAAAACTGTTTTTT.

This clonotype was seen ten or more times. The J gene is TRBJ1-3, the V gene TRBV27, with D possibly TRBD1 on 5 matching bases. The germline gives CDR1 MNHEY, CDR2 SMNVEV (reference sequence). The CDR3 is made up of 15 amino acids. V lost 5 bases, J lost 8 bases, and 19 bases lay in between. The CDR3 nucleotides read TGTGCCAGCAGTCCCGGGGGTCCTCCCGGGGACACCATATATTTT. Translating gives CASSPGGPPGDTIYF.

This clonotype was counted ten times or more. The chain has TRBV7-2 and TRBJ2-3, with 7 bases matching TRBD2. With V trimmed by 5 bases and J by 4 bases, 6 bases remained unmatched. In germline, CDR1 is SGHTA, CDR2 FQGNSA. The CDR3 is made up of 14 amino acids. The CDR3 bases are TGTGCCAGCAGCCCTGGACTAGTCTCAGATACGCAGTATTTT. Amino acid sequence: CASSPGLVSDTQYF.

Notes on this clonotype: A much larger clone is a single base away; this may be a read error. The genes are TRBV28 and TRBJ1-1, with D unresolved. In germline, CDR1 is MDHEN, CDR2 SYDVKM. The CDR3 totals 13 residues. The CDR3 region has the DNA TGTTCCAGCAGTCCGGTGGAGGTCGCTGAAGCTTTCTTT. Encoded protein: CSSSPVEVAEAFF.

This clonotype was counted ten times or more. This chain links TRBV20-1 with TRBJ2-5; 11 nucleotides agree with TRBD2. The CDR3 sequence is 17 residues long. J lost 2 bases, V lost 6 bases, and 14 bases had no gene match. Germline CDR1 is DFQATT and CDR2 is SNEGSKA (reference sequence). The CDR3 sequence is CSAKLAGAFLWQETQYF. CDR3 DNA sequence: TGCAGTGCGAAACTAGCGGGAGCGTTTCTATGGCAAGAGACCCAGTACTTC.

This clonotype was seen many times. This rearrangement joins TRBV3-1 to TRBJ1-2, with a weak D call TRBD1 (6 bases). The CDR3 covers 14 residues. V was clipped by 2 bases and J by 5 bases, with 12 bases between them. CDR1 LGHDT and CDR2 YNNKEL come from the germline V gene (reference sequence). In DNA, the CDR3 is TGTGCCAGCAGCCAACGCCCAGGGGATTATGGCTACACCTTC. Translated: CASSQRPGDYGYTF.

This clonotype was seen repeatedly, ten times or more. The chain combines TRBV10-3 with TRBJ1-6, with TRBD1 identical over 9 bases. V lost 3 bases to trimming and J lost 6 bases; unmatched junction nucleotides: 9. This CDR3 has 17 amino acids. Looked up from germline, CDR1 is ENHRY and CDR2 is SYGVKD. The CDR3 bases are TGTGCCATCAGTGACAATGCACCGGGACAGGGTAATTCACCCCTCCACTTT. Residues: CAISDNAPGQGNSPLHF.

This clonotype appeared many times. The chain couples TRBV20-1 to TRBJ2-7; 7 bases align to TRBD2. The trim removed 5 bases at V and 0 bases at J, leaving 7 bases unmatched. CDR1 is DFQATT and CDR2 is SNEGSKA in the germline V gene (reference sequence). The CDR3 has 14 residues. Here the CDR3 DNA reads TGCAGTGCTCCTCCTAGCGGAAACTCCTACGAGCAGTACTTC. Translating it yields CSAPPSGNSYEQYF.

This clonotype has at least ten counts. J is TRBJ1-1 and V is TRBV5-1; 7 bases align to TRBD1. The CDR3 sequence is 13 residues long. Germline CDR1 reads SGHRS; CDR2 reads YFSETQ. J was trimmed by 9 bases and V by 4 bases; bases with no gene match: 9. The CDR3 nucleotides are TGCGCCAGCAGCCCCGGGACAGCCGATAAAGCTTTCTTT. This gives the protein CASSPGTADKAFF.

This clonotype showed up many times. This sequence joins TRBV5-5 and TRBJ1-3, with D perhaps matching TRBD1 (5 bases). CDR3 length: 12 amino acids. Trimming removed 2 bases at V and 7 bases at J, with 7 bases between. Per the germline V gene, CDR1 is SGHKS and CDR2 is YYEKEE (reference sequence). CDR3 in amino acids: CASSFGTNTIYF. CDR3 coding DNA: TGTGCCAGCAGCTTTGGGACTAACACCATATATTTT.

This clonotype has a count of ten or more. This chain uses TRBV3-1 with TRBJ1-2, with a possible D match to TRBD1 (5 bases). Trimming pared 3 bases from V and 3 bases from J, leaving 8 bases between. Looked up from germline, CDR1 is LGHDT and CDR2 is YNNKEL (reference sequence). The CDR3 is 13 amino acids. CDR3 protein: CASSHGTYYGYTF. The CDR3 region has the DNA TGTGCCAGCAGCCACGGGACCTACTATGGCTACACCTTC.

This clonotype was seen many times. The genes are TRBV7-2 and TRBJ1-4; no definite D call. Germline-derived CDR1 and CDR2 are SGHTA and FQGNSA. The CDR3 sequence is 13 residues long. The V end lost 4 bases, the J end lost 6 bases, and 9 bases lay between the germline ends. The CDR3 DNA is TGTGCCAGCAGCTCTTATCTGGATGAAAAACTGTTTTTT. This translates into CASSSYLDEKLFF.

The V and J genes are TRBV27 and TRBJ1-1, with a weak D call TRBD1 (5 bases). The germline CDR1 and CDR2 sequences are MNHEY and SMNVEV (reference sequence). V lost 8 bases to trimming and J lost 1 base, with 14 bases between them. The CDR3 runs to 14 residues. CDR3 sequence (DNA): TGTGCCAGCTCCCCTCGGAGGGGGAACACTGAAGCTTTCTTT. Translating gives CASSPRRGNTEAFF.